Below, 25 T cell receptor beta chains from the same sample are listed, as sequenced in a study of blood T cell repertoires in COVID-19. Generated by immunoSEQ multiplex PCR, the TCRdb table keeps only in-frame clones and is missing some. The table shows some 250,000 clones, with about 80% occurring only once. The sequencing sample was made of peripheral blood. These TCRs come from a woman over 75 with acute or convalescent COVID-19.

The chain uses TRBV5-4 and TRBJ1-6, with D uncertain. With 2 bases removed from V and 13 bases from J, the gap between germline ends came to 16 bases. CDR1 and CDR2 from the germline V gene are SGHNT and YYREEE (reference sequence). The CDR3 is made up of 14 amino acids. Here the CDR3 reads CASSLGGIGSPLHF. As DNA, the CDR3 is TGTGCCAGCAGCTTAGGAGGCATAGGGTCCCCCCTCCACTTT. The variable domain in full, with the rest retrieved from reference TRBV5-4 and TRBJ1-6, is ETGVTQSPTHLIKTRGQQVTLRCSSQSGHNTVSWYQQALGQGPQFIFQYYREEENGRGNFPPRFSGLQFPNYSSELNVNALELDDSALYLCASSLGGIGSPLHFGNGTRLTVT.

The chain couples TRBV6-5 to TRBJ1-2; 10 bases map to TRBD1. In germline, CDR1 is MNHEY, CDR2 SVGAGI. The CDR3 has 15 residues. Trimming removed 7 bases from V and 2 bases from J; junction bases left unmatched: 7. CDR3 amino acids: CASTRTGGGNYGYTF. In DNA, the CDR3 is TGTGCCAGCACCCGGACAGGGGGGGGAAACTATGGCTACACCTTC.

The CDR3, as DNA: TGTGCCAGCAGCTTTGGCCGGGGGACAGGGGGGGTTGGCTCTGGAAACACCATATATTTT. This codes for CASSFGRGTGGVGSGNTIYF. This chain uses TRBV13 with TRBJ1-3; 11 bases match TRBD1. Trimming took 3 bases from V and 0 from J; bases not matched to a gene: 13. The CDR3 spans 20 residues. In germline, CDR1 is PRHDT, CDR2 FYEKMQ (reference sequence).

V usage is TRBV6-1 and J usage is TRBJ2-5, with D possibly TRBD1 on 5 matching bases. V was pared by 1 base and J by 5 bases, with 14 bases between. The CDR3 extends over 15 amino acids. Germline-derived CDR1 and CDR2 are MNHNS and SASEGT. The CDR3 loop reads CASSEVGWAGETQYF. The CDR3 coding sequence is TGTGCCAGCAGTGAAGTAGGCTGGGCAGGGGAGACCCAGTACTTC.

The rearrangement links TRBV27 to TRBJ1-1; 7 nucleotides match TRBD1. Losses at the gene ends were 4 bases for V and 2 bases for J; bases not matched to a gene: 4. Germline-derived CDR1 and CDR2 are MNHEY and SMNVEV (reference sequence). The CDR3 has 14 residues. The CDR3 bases are TGTGCCAGCAGTTCACGACAGGGTAACACTGAAGCTTTCTTT. It is translated as CASSSRQGNTEAFF.

CDR3 amino acids: CASSEGISGGNNEQFF. CDR3 nucleotide sequence: TGTGCCAGCAGTGAGGGGATTAGCGGGGGGAACAATGAGCAGTTCTTC. The gene calls are TRBV6-1 and TRBJ2-1; TRBD2 matches 10 bases. V gave up 3 bases and J gave up 5 bases; unmatched junction bases: 7. This CDR3 is 16 amino acids long. Per germline, CDR1 MNHNS and CDR2 SASEGT.

The chain couples TRBV19 to TRBJ1-4; D is unresolved. Trimming left V 5 bases short and J 8 bases short, with 15 bases between. Germline CDR1 is LNHDA and CDR2 is SQIVND (reference sequence). This CDR3 is built from 14 residues. The CDR3, as DNA: TGTGCCAGTAGTCTTTTATCGGTGGGCGAAAAACTGTTTTTT. Translation gives CASSLLSVGEKLFF.

V gene TRBV7-9 combines with J gene TRBJ1-1; possible D gene TRBD1, 6 bases. The V gene lost 5 bases and the J gene lost 0 bases, with 10 bases spanning the gap. Per the germline V gene, CDR1 is SEHNR and CDR2 is FQNEAQ (reference sequence). This CDR3 has 14 residues. As DNA, the CDR3 is TGTGCCAGCAGCAACGGACAGCTGAACACTGAAGCTTTCTTT. It encodes CASSNGQLNTEAFF.

This chain's CDR3 is CAWSRGRDRAGSNQPQHF. CDR3 nucleotides: TGTGCCTGGAGTCGGGGCCGGGACAGGGCAGGGAGCAATCAGCCCCAGCATTTT. The chain recombines TRBV30 with TRBJ1-5; 9 bases align to TRBD1. V was clipped by 2 bases and J by 1 base; unmatched bases: 12. The V gene's germline CDR1 is GTSNPN and CDR2 SVGIG (reference sequence). The CDR3 has 18 residues.

The chain links TRBV3-1 (or the pseudogene TRBV3-2) to TRBJ2-5; TRBD2 aligns across 16 bases. This CDR3 has 20 amino acids. CDR1 and CDR2 from the germline V gene are LGHDT and YNNKEL (reference sequence). With V trimmed by 3 bases and J by 0 bases, 10 bases remained unmatched. This CDR3 is CASSQALGTSGGADQETQYF. CDR3 nucleotides: TGTGCCAGCAGCCAGGCCCTCGGGACTAGCGGGGGGGCTGACCAAGAGACCCAGTACTTC.

The V call is TRBV7-9, the J call TRBJ1-2; D remains unclear. V lost 3 bases and J 8 bases, leaving 13 bases between the germline ends. Germline V gives CDR1 SEHNR, CDR2 FQNEAQ (reference sequence). The CDR3 is 13 amino acids. CDR3 amino acids: CASSLYGSGGYTF. The CDR3 coding sequence is TGTGCCAGCAGCTTGTACGGGTCTGGCGGCTACACCTTC.

The chain is built from TRBV7-2 and TRBJ2-5, with D tentatively TRBD2 (7 bases). Trimming took 1 base from V and 1 from J, leaving 13 bases between them. CDR3 length: 16 residues. Germline CDR1 is SGHTA and CDR2 is FQGNSA. CDR3 bases: TGTGCCAGCAGCTTAGGGGGGCGGGGGACCCAAGAGACCCAGTACTTC. The encoded protein is CASSLGGRGTQETQYF.

V gene TRBV10-3 combines with J gene TRBJ2-1; D is ambiguous. Trimming shortened V by 0 bases and J by 6 bases, and 9 bases separated the two germline ends. In germline, CDR1 is ENHRY, CDR2 SYGVKD. The CDR3 consists of 14 residues. CDR3 residues: CAISESRQRNEQFF. CDR3 bases: TGTGCCATCAGTGAGTCGAGGCAGCGCAATGAGCAGTTCTTC.

The CDR3 nucleotides read TGTGCCTGGAGTGTAGATTATTCGGGGGAGAACACCGGGGAGCTGTTTTTT. Translation gives CAWSVDYSGENTGELFF. The chain couples TRBV30 to TRBJ2-2, with D possibly matching TRBD2 (6 bases). With 0 bases removed from V and 1 base from J, the gap between germline ends came to 15 bases. From germline, CDR1 is GTSNPN and CDR2 SVGIG (reference sequence). The CDR3 extends over 17 amino acids.

The chain combines TRBV7-8 with TRBJ1-4; D ambiguous. With 8 bases removed from V and 5 bases from J, the gap between germline ends came to 15 bases. This CDR3 is built from 14 residues. Looked up from germline, CDR1 is SGHVS and CDR2 is FQNEAQ. The CDR3 DNA follows: TGTGCCAGCTCGGTGACGGGGAAAAATGAAAAACTGTTTTTT. This codes for CASSVTGKNEKLFF.

Notes on this clone: This specimen includes other DNA sequences encoding the same CDR3. This chain links TRBV5-1 with TRBJ1-5, with 9 bases that match TRBD1. The CDR3 is made up of 15 amino acids. Germline trimming cut 0 bases from V and 4 bases from J; bases unmatched to any gene: 2. From germline, CDR1 is SGHRS and CDR2 YFSETQ. Written as DNA, the CDR3 is TGCGCCAGCAGCTTGGACGGGACAGGGAATCAGCCCCAGCATTTT. It translates to CASSLDGTGNQPQHF.

This clone appeared a few times. The chain links TRBV18 to TRBJ2-7, with TRBD1 matching 9 bases. Trimming took 4 bases from V and 5 from J; bases not matched to a gene: 0. CDR3 length: 12 amino acids. Germline CDR1 reads KGHSH; CDR2 reads LQKENI. CDR3 sequence: CASSRTGDEQYF. The CDR3 nucleotides read TGTGCCAGCTCACGGACAGGGGACGAGCAGTACTTC.

The gene calls are TRBV28 and TRBJ2-4; 9 positions match TRBD1. The CDR3 is 15 amino acids. Germline CDR1 reads MDHEN; CDR2 reads SYDVKM. With V trimmed by 5 bases and J by 9 bases, 11 bases remained unmatched. In nucleotides, the CDR3 is TGTGCCAGCAGTCCCTCCCCGGACAGGGGAGTCATTCAGTACTTC. The encoded protein is CASSPSPDRGVIQYF.

The chain combines TRBV5-4 with TRBJ1-2, with D tentatively TRBD1 (6 bases). CDR1 and CDR2 (germline): SGHNT, YYREEE (reference sequence). V was clipped by 0 bases and J by 4 bases, with 16 bases between them. The CDR3 spans 16 residues. CDR3 nucleotides: TGTGCCAGCAGCTTGGCGGGGCAGGGGAACAGCTATGGCTACACCTTC. Residues: CASSLAGQGNSYGYTF.

V and J are TRBV7-8 and TRBJ2-2; 14 bases align to TRBD2. The CDR3 has 15 amino acids. Germline V CDR1 and CDR2: SGHVS, FQNEAQ. V shed 6 bases and J 7 bases; nucleotides not matched to a gene: 4. This chain's CDR3 is CASRRTSGGIGELFF. CDR3 coding DNA: TGTGCCAGCAGAAGGACTAGCGGGGGGATCGGGGAGCTGTTTTTT.

V usage is TRBV5-8 and J usage is TRBJ2-2; D is unresolved. V was pared by 1 base and J by 7 bases, with 2 bases between. Per germline, CDR1 SGHTS and CDR2 YDEGEE. The length of the CDR3 is 11 residues. The CDR3 here is CASSLYGELFF. In DNA, the CDR3 is TGTGCCAGCAGCTTGTACGGGGAGCTGTTTTTT.

This chain uses TRBV5-4 with TRBJ2-7, with TRBD1 matching over 7 bases. CDR1 is SGHNT, CDR2 YYREEE, per germline (reference sequence). With 5 bases clipped from V and 5 bases from J, the junction kept 7 bases outside the gene matches. The CDR3 runs 13 residues. The CDR3 region is CASSQGQRDEQYF. The CDR3, as DNA: TGTGCCAGCAGTCAGGGACAGCGCGACGAGCAGTACTTC.

V gene TRBV4-1 combines with J gene TRBJ2-7; maybe TRBD1 (6 bases). CDR1 and CDR2 (germline): MGHRA, YSYEKL. The CDR3 totals 15 residues. Trimming removed 0 bases from V and 2 bases from J, with 11 bases in between. CDR3 nucleotide sequence: TGCGCCAGCAGCCAAGACCCGGGACACCCCTACGAGCAGTACTTC. Amino acid sequence: CASSQDPGHPYEQYF.

V gene TRBV7-2 combines with J gene TRBJ1-1, with D uncertain. The V gene lost 0 bases and the J gene lost 3 bases, with 11 bases spanning the gap. CDR3 size: 15 residues. Germline lookup yields CDR1 SGHTA and CDR2 FQGNSA. For the CDR3, the DNA is TGTGCCAGCAGCTTAGCCGCGGGTACTGACACTGAAGCTTTCTTT. This gives the protein CASSLAAGTDTEAFF.

The chain couples TRBV18 to TRBJ1-4, with TRBD1 as a possible D gene (5 bases). Trimming cost V 0 bases and J 8 bases, with 7 bases left between them. The CDR3 runs 13 residues. Per the germline V gene, CDR1 is KGHSH and CDR2 is LQKENI. DNA for the CDR3: TGTGCCAGCTCACCACCGTCAGGGGAAAAACTGTTTTTT. Its protein is CASSPPSGEKLFF.